This record looks at one T cell receptor beta chain sequence and its context. Germline V gene data show CDR1 as SGHTA and CDR2 as FQGNSA. CDR3 length equals 13 residues. The junction had 2 bases not matched to a gene; V was cut back by 3 bases and J by 4 bases. The data were obtained in a study of blood T cell repertoires in COVID-19. Looking at the study overall: T cells, B-cell-depleted T cells, or PBMCs supplied cDNA or gDNA.

In the source study's methods: Estimated nucleated cell counts came from reference gene primer amplification. Clones were read by immunoSEQ multiplex PCR, and TCRdb kept only the in-frame ones, dropping some. V and J calls and clone size are as listed in that table; D and trimming were resolved from the DNA. This table has about 100,000 clones, about 83% appearing once. This clonotype originated in a human donor in a cohort sampled during active COVID-19. This chain joins TRBV7-2 and TRBJ2-5, with TRBD1 identical over 7 bases. Sequencing was performed on peripheral blood. In DNA, the CDR3 is TGTGCCAGCAGCTTGACAGGGTTAGAGACCCAGTACTTC. It codes for CASSLTGLETQYF.